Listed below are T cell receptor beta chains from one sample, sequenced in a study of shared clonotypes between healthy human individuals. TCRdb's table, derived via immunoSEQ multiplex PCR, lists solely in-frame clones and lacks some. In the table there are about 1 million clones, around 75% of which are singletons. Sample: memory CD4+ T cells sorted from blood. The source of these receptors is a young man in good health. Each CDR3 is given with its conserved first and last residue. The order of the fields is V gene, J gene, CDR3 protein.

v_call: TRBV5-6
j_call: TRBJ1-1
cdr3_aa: CASRGSQRMNTEAFF

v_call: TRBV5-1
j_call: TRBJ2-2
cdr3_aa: CASNQRRGEETGELFF

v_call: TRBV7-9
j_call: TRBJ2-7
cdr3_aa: CASSSPGVIYEQYF

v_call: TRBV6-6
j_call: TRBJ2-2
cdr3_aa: CASSWTGGNTGELFF

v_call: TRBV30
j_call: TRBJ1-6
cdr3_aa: CAWGSGKDNSPLHF

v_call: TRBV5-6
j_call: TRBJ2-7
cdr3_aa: CASSLVSRDPTYEQYF

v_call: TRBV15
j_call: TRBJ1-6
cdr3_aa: CATSTGHRGPYNSPLHF

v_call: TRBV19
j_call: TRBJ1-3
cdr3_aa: CASSGFGQFGPENSGNTIYF

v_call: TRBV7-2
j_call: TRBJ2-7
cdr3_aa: CASSSLGGYEQYF

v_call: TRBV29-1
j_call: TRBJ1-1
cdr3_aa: CSVEARQNTEAFF

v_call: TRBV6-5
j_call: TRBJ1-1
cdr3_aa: CASSYLRGTEAFF

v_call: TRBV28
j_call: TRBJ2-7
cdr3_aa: CASSPPTRRYEQYF

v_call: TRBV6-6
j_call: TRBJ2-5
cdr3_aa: CASSRGAALGETQYF

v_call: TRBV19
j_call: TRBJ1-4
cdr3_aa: CASRTDRPGNEKLFF

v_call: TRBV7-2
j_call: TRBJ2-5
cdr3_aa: CASSLRSGQETQYF

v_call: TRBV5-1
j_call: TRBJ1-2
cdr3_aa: CASSPGQGGGYTF

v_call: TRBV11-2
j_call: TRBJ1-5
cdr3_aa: CASSSGTNQPQHF

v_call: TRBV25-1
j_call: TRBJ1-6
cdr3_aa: CASSPRDEGRPLHF

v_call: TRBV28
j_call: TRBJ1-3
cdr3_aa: CASSLVQGGNTIYF

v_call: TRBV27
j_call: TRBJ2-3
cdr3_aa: CASSSGRRSTDTQYF

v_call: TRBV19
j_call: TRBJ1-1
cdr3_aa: CASSTPVTRNTEAFF

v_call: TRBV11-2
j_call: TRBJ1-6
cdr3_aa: CASSFQDYNSPLHF

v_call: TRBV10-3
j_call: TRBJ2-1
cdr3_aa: CATCQSQGNEQFF

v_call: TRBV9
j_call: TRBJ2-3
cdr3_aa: CASSGSGGLTDTQYF

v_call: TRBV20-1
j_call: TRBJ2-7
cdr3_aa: CSVAGSNEQYF

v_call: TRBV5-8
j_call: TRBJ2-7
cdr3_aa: CASSSPRTGLYEQYF

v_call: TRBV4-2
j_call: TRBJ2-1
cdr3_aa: CASSRSRDEQFF

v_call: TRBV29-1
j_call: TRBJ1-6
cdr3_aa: CSVRTESSYNSPLHF

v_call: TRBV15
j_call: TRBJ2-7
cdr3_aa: CATSSGYEQYF

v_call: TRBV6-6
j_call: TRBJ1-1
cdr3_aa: CASSYTPGLAEAFF

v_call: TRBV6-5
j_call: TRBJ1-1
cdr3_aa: CASSRGQTEAFF

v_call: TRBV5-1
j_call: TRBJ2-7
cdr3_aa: CASSQGQLYEQYF

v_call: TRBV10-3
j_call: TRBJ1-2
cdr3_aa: CATLLGYGYTF

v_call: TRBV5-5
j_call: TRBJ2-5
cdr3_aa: CASSLGASETQYF

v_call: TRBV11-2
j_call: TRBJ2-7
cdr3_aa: CASSLSHPGSYEQYF

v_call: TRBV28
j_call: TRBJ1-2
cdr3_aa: CASSTGVGGNGYTF

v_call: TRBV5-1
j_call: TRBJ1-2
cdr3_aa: CASSLAPGEGYGYTF

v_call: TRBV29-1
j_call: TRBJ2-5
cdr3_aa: CSVGGGRQETQYF

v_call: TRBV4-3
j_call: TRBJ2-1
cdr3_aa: CASSGDGEGYNEQFF

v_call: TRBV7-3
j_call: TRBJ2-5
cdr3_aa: CASSLNGGRQETQYF

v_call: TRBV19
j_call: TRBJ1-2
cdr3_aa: CASSPTTSQGYGYTF

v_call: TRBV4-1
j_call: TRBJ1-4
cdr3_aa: CASSQARDRGEKLFF

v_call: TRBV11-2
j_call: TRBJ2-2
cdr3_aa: CASTQSSTGDTGELFF